The subject of this entry is one T cell receptor (beta chain). TCRdb's copy holds only in-frame clones and misses some; the assay was immunoSEQ multiplex PCR. There are a few hundred thousand clones in the sample; roughly 87% occur only once, and approximately 3% lies in the top ten. The data were taken from a study of blood T cell repertoires in COVID-19. Study background: T cells, B-cell-depleted T cells, or PBMCs supplied cDNA or gDNA.

CDR1 and CDR2 (germline): SGHRS, YFSETQ. Unmatched junction bases numbered 4, after V lost 1 base and J lost 5 bases. The CDR3 runs 15 residues. Clinical history reported by participants formed the basis on which cohorts were assigned. This TCR came from a woman aged 25 to 45 who had recovered from COVID-19. The chain couples TRBV5-1 to TRBJ2-2; TRBD1 matches 8 bases. The sample was PBMCs or T cells enriched from blood (not recorded which). CDR3 DNA sequence: TGCGCCAGCAGCTTGTTTCAGGGGGCGACCGGGGAGCTGTTTTTT. This sequence encodes CASSLFQGATGELFF.